The clone carrying this T cell receptor (beta chain) was detected many times. Its target is not known. The data belong to a study of CD8 T cells in ankylosing spondylitis. Findings and limits, study-wide: Researchers report that disease-linked clones proved CD8+ and relatively rare in peripheral blood. About 8 highly homologous variants formed a TCR beta motif that appeared characteristic of ankylosing spondylitis blood.

Via MiXCR, TCRdb re-called the 5' RACE reads, giving one row per CDR3 protein. Seen here are about 540,000 distinct CDR3 sequences, about 13% observed once, and the top ten hold nearly 7%. V dropped 5 bases and J dropped 5 bases, with 16 bases sitting between them. There are 15 residues in the CDR3. Sequencing was carried out using blood, either unsorted or a sorted T cell fraction (not recorded which). This TCR was recovered from a male donor with ankylosing spondylitis. J is TRBJ2-1 and V is TRBV12-3 or TRBV12-4, with D possibly being TRBD1 (6 bases). CDR3 region: CASSAMDRVHNEQFF. CDR3 nucleotides: TGTGCCAGCAGTGCGATGGACAGAGTACACAATGAGCAGTTCTTC.